The 4 T cell receptor beta chains reported below all come from one sample, sequenced in a study of blood T cell repertoires in COVID-19. The protocol was immunoSEQ multiplex PCR, while the TCRdb copy is restricted to in-frame clones and leaves out a portion. The sample yields 150,000 to 200,000 clones, about nine tenths seen once. Sequencing was done on a sample of peripheral blood. The receptors originated from a man aged 65 to 85 with active or convalescent COVID-19.

The CDR3 nucleotides read TGTGCCAGCAGTAGGGACAGGGACAGCTCCTACGAGCAGTACTTC. Protein product: CASSRDRDSSYEQYF. The rearrangement joins TRBV6-2 or TRBV6-3 to TRBJ2-7, with 9 bases lining up with TRBD1. The ends lost 5 bases at V and 0 bases at J; junction bases unmatched: 5. The CDR3 has 15 amino acids. In germline, CDR1 is MNHEY, CDR2 SVGEGT.

This sequence joins TRBV15 and TRBJ2-1; 7 positions agree with TRBD2. The CDR3 covers 16 residues. CDR1 is LNHNV and CDR2 is YYDKDF in the germline V gene (reference sequence). The V and J ends lost 0 bases and 4 bases, in that order; junction bases with no gene match: 6. The CDR3 DNA sequence: TGTGCCACCAGCAGAGATAAACTAGCGAAATACAATGAGCAGTTCTTC. This codes for CATSRDKLAKYNEQFF.

The V gene is TRBV6-5, the J gene TRBJ1-5, with unresolved D. V lost 5 bases to trimming and J lost 0 bases, with 11 bases between them. Germline assignment: CDR1 MNHEY and CDR2 SVGAGI. This CDR3 has 15 amino acids. The DNA of the CDR3 is TGTGCCAGCAGTCGCGGGCCTCATAGCAATCAGCCCCAGCATTTT. Translating gives CASSRGPHSNQPQHF.

The chain couples TRBV7-9 to TRBJ2-7, with a tentative D call TRBD2 (6 bases). With 4 bases removed from V and 6 bases from J, the gap between germline ends came to 10 bases. This CDR3 is built from 12 residues. Germline V gene data show CDR1 as SEHNR and CDR2 as FQNEAQ (reference sequence). This chain's CDR3 is CASSSGVGEQYF. CDR3 nucleotide sequence: TGTGCCAGCAGCTCGGGGGTCGGCGAGCAGTACTTC. The variable domain in full, with the rest retrieved from reference TRBV7-9 and TRBJ2-7, is DTGVSQNPRHKITKRGQNVTFRCDPISEHNRLYWYRQTLGQGPEFLTYFQNEAQLEKSRLLSDRFSAERPKGSFSTLEIQRTEQGDSAMYLCASSSGVGEQYFGPGTRLTVT.